Included here is one T cell receptor beta chain sequence, with context. Its antigen remains unidentified. The treatment denotes: about 20 received Ad26.COV2.S at low or high dose, single or two shots; about 5 received placebo; per-sample allocation not given. Day 63 after the first injection of vaccine or placebo was the sampling time. This specimen belongs to a study of Ad26.COV2.S vaccination and SARS-CoV-2 variants. Study in general: Enrolled in COV1001, the donor was in the Ad26.COV2.S trial arm, which received the vaccine.

Findings and caveats of the study: Analytic work on TCR breadth and depth might have understated the full extent of total T cell responses.

TCRdb's copy holds only in-frame clones and misses some; the assay was immunoSEQ multiplex PCR. The sample contains roughly 420,000 clones, roughly nine tenths of which appear only once. After removal of 5 bases from V and 0 bases from J, the junction contained 10 bases not matched to a gene. CDR3 length: 18 residues. Germline V gene data show CDR1 as LNHDA and CDR2 as SQIVND (reference sequence). The material was peripheral blood, obtained in a trial of Ad26.COV2.S vaccine versus placebo. This TCR was sampled from a person between 18 and 65 years old who received the Ad26.COV2.S COVID-19 vaccine or a placebo. V gene TRBV19 combines with J gene TRBJ1-6; 7 bases match TRBD1. CDR3 sequence: CASSRDSPLSSYNSPLHF. CDR3 sequence (DNA): TGTGCCAGTAGTCGGGACAGCCCTTTGAGCTCCTATAATTCACCCCTCCACTTT.